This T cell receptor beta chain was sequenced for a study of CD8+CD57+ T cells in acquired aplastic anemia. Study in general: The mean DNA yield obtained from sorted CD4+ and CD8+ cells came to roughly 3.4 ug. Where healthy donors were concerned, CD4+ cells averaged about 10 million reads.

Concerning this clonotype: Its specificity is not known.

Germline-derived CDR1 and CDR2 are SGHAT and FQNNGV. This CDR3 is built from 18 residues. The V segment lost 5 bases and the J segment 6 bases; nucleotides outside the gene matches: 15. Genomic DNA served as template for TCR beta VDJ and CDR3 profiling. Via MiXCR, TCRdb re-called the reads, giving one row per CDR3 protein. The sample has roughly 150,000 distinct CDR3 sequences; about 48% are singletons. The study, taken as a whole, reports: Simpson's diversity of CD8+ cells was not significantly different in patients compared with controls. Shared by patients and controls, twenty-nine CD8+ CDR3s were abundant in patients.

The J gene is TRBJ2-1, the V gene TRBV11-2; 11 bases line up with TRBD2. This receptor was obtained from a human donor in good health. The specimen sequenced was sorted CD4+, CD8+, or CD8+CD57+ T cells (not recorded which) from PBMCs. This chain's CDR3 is CASSPVAGGPLGPNEQFF. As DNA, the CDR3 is TGTGCCAGCAGCCCGGTAGCGGGAGGGCCGCTCGGTCCCAATGAGCAGTTCTTC.